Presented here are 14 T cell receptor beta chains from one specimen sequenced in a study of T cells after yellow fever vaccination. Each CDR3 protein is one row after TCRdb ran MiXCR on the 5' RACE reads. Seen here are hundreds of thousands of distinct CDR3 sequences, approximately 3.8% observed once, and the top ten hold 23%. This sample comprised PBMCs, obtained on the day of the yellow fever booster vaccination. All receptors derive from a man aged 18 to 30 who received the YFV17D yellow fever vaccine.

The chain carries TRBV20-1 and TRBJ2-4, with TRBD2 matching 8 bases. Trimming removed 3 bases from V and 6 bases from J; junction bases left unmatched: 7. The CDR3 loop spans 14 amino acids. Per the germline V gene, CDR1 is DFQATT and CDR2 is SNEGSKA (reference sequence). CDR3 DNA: TGCAGTGCTAGCGGGGGGGCTATAGGAAACATTCAGTACTTC. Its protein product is CSASGGAIGNIQYF.

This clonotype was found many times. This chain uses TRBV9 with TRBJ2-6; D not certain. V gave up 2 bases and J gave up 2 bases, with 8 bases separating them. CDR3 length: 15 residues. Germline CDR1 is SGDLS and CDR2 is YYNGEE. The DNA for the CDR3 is TGTGCCAGCAGCGTCGGCAGTGCTGGGGCCAACGTCCTGACTTTC. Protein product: CASSVGSAGANVLTF.

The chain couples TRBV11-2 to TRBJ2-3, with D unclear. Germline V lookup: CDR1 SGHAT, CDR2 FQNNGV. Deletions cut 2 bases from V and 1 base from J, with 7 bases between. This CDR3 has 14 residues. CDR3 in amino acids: CASSLNSRTDTQYF. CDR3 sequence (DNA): TGTGCCAGCAGCTTAAACAGCCGCACAGATACGCAGTATTTT.

CDR3 sequence: CASSLVGVPQRTQYF. The CDR3, as DNA: TGTGCCAGCAGCTTAGTGGGGGTTCCCCAGAGGACCCAGTACTTC. V usage is TRBV13 and J usage is TRBJ2-5, with D possibly called TRBD1 or TRBD2 (5 bases each). With 1 base removed from V and 7 bases from J, the gap between germline ends came to 16 bases. The V gene's germline CDR1 is PRHDT and CDR2 FYEKMQ (reference sequence). This CDR3 spans 15 amino acids.

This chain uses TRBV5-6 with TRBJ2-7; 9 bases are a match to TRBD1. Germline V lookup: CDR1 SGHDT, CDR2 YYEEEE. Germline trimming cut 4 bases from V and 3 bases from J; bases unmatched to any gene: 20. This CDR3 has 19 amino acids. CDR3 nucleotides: TGTGCCAGCAGCACCCCGGGGACAGGGACCGGGGGCGTCGGCTACGAGCAGTACGTC. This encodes CASSTPGTGTGGVGYEQYV.

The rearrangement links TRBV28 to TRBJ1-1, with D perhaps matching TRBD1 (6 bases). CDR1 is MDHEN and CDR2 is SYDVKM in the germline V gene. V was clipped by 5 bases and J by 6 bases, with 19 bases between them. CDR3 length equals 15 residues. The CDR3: CASSPPAGAISEAFF. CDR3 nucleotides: TGTGCCAGCAGTCCCCCCGCGGGGGCCATATCTGAAGCTTTCTTT.

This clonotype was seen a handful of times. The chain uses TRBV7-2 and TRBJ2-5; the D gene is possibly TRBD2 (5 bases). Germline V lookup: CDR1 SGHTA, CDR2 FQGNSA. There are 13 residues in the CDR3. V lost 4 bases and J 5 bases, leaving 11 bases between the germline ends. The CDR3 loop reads CASSSTRFETQYF. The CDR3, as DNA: TGTGCCAGCAGCTCCACTAGGTTCGAGACCCAGTACTTC.

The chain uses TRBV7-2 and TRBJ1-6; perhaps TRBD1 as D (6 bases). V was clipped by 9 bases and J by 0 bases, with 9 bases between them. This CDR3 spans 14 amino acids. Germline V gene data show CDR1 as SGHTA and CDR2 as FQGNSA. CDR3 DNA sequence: TGTGCCAGTGGACAGAGCTCCTATAATTCACCCCTCCACTTT. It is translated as CASGQSSYNSPLHF. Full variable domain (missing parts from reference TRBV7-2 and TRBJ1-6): GAGVSQSPSNKVTEKGKDVELRCDPISGHTALYWYRQSLGQGLEFLIYFQGNSAPDKSGLPSDRFSAERTGGSVSTLTIQRTQQEDSAVYLCASGQSSYNSPLHFGNGTRLTVT.

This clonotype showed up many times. The CDR3 loop is CSASDRAYGYTF. The CDR3 DNA sequence: TGCAGTGCCTCAGACAGGGCCTATGGCTACACCTTC. The chain joins TRBV20-1 to TRBJ1-2; TRBD1 aligns across 7 bases. Germline V CDR1 and CDR2: DFQATT, SNEGSKA (reference sequence). V shed 6 bases, J shed 4 bases, and the junction held 5 bases outside the gene matches. The CDR3 has 12 amino acids.

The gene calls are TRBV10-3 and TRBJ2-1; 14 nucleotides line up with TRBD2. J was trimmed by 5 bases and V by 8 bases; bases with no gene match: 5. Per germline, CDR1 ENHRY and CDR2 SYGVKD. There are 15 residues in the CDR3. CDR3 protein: CAIQRLAGGNNEQFF. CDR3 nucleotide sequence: TGTGCCATCCAAAGACTAGCGGGGGGGAACAATGAGCAGTTCTTC.

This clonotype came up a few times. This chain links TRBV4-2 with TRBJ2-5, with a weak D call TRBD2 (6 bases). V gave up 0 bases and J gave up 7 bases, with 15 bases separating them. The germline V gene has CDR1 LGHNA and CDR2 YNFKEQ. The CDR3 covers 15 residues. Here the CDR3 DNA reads TGTGCCAGCAGCCAAGATCGGGGGACCTGGGTGACCCAGTACTTC. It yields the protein CASSQDRGTWVTQYF.

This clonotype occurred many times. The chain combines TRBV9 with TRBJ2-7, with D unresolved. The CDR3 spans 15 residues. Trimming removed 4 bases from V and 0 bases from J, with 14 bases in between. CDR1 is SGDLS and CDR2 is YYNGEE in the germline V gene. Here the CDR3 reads CASSPHPGSSYEQYF. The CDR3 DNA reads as TGTGCCAGCAGCCCTCACCCCGGAAGCTCCTACGAGCAGTACTTC.

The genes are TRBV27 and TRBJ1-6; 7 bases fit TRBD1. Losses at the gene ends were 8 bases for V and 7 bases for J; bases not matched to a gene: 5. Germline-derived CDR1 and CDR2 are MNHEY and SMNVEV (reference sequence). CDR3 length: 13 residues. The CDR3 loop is CASSRGLNSPLHF. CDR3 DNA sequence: TGTGCCAGCTCCAGGGGGTTAAATTCACCCCTCCACTTT.

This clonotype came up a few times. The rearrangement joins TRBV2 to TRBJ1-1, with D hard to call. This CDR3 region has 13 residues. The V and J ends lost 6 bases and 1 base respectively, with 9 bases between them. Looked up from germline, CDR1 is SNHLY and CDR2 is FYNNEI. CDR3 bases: TGTGCCAGCAGGAACGCAGGGAACACTGAAGCTTTCTTT. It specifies CASRNAGNTEAFF. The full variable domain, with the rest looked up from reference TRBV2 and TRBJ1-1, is EPEVTQTPSHQVTQMGQEVILRCVPISNHLYFYWYRQILGQKVEFLVSFYNNEISEKSEIFDDQFSVERPDGSNFTLKIRSTKLEDSAMYFCASRNAGNTEAFFGQGTRLTVV.